These 9 T cell receptor beta chains were sequenced from one sample in a study of blood T cell repertoires in COVID-19. Sequenced by immunoSEQ multiplex PCR; TCRdb stores in-frame clones only, minus some. This sample has about 270,000 clones; over 75% occur once, and the top ten carry about 9.3%. Sample: PBMCs or T cells enriched from blood (not recorded which). The source of these receptors is a woman between 45 and 60 years old with acute COVID-19.

The chain is built from TRBV7-9 and TRBJ1-1; D gene ambiguous. Per the germline V gene, CDR1 is SEHNR and CDR2 is FQNEAQ (reference sequence). V shed 3 bases and J shed 5 bases, with 7 bases lying between them. This CDR3 region has 12 residues. The CDR3 nucleotides read TGTGCCAGCAGCTTGCGGGTAACTGAAGCTTTCTTT. This sequence encodes CASSLRVTEAFF.

This clone was observed a few times. This chain connects TRBV28 to TRBJ1-4, with a tentative D call TRBD1 (5 bases). This CDR3 region has 15 residues. With 4 bases removed from V and 8 bases from J, the gap between germline ends came to 17 bases. Germline CDR1 MDHEN, CDR2 SYDVKM. CDR3 sequence: CASSSGGTIWEKLFF. In DNA, the CDR3 is TGTGCCAGCAGTTCGGGAGGGACGATATGGGAAAAACTGTTTTTT. The whole variable domain, filled in from reference TRBV28 and TRBJ1-4, reads DVKVTQSSRYLVKRTGEKVFLECVQDMDHENMFWYRQDPGLGLRLIYFSYDVKMKEKGDIPEGYSVSREKKERFSLILESASTNQTSMYLCASSSGGTIWEKLFFGSGTQLSVL.

The V call is TRBV5-4, the J call TRBJ1-3; D is ambiguous. The CDR3 consists of 14 residues. The V gene's germline CDR1 is SGHNT and CDR2 YYREEE (reference sequence). V lost 3 bases and J 0 bases, leaving 7 bases between the germline ends. The CDR3 protein is CASSSDYSGNTIYF. As DNA, the CDR3 is TGTGCCAGCAGCTCCGACTACTCTGGAAACACCATATATTTT.

V and J are TRBV7-2 and TRBJ1-5; D not resolved. The germline V gene has CDR1 SGHTA and CDR2 FQGNSA. Trimming cost V 6 bases and J 2 bases, with 11 bases left between them. The CDR3 covers 14 residues. CDR3 residues: CASSPQEGNQPQHF. The CDR3 DNA is TGTGCCAGCAGTCCCCAGGAGGGCAATCAGCCCCAGCATTTT.

V and J are TRBV14 and TRBJ1-2; TRBD1 agrees at 8 bases. Germline trimming cut 3 bases from V and 3 bases from J; bases unmatched to any gene: 3. From germline, CDR1 is SGHDN and CDR2 FVKESK. This CDR3 has 14 residues. The CDR3 protein is CASSHLTGDYGYTF. For the CDR3, the DNA is TGTGCCAGCAGCCATTTGACAGGGGACTATGGCTACACCTTC.

The V gene is TRBV19, the J gene TRBJ2-2; D possibly corresponds to TRBD2 (5 bases). This CDR3 region has 17 residues. Germline assignment: CDR1 LNHDA and CDR2 SQIVND (reference sequence). Trimming cost V 5 bases and J 3 bases, with 19 bases left between them. In DNA, the CDR3 is TGTGCCAGTAGTGGCCTAGGACGGACTGCCGACACCGGGGAGCTGTTTTTT. Amino acids: CASSGLGRTADTGELFF. Complete variable domain (other parts from reference TRBV19 and TRBJ2-2): DGGITQSPKYLFRKEGQNVTLSCEQNLNHDAMYWYRQDPGQGLRLIYYSQIVNDFQKGDIAEGYSVSREKKESFPLTVTSAQKNPTAFYLCASSGLGRTADTGELFFGEGSRLTVL.

The chain couples TRBV5-4 to TRBJ1-2; D unresolved. This CDR3 region has 15 residues. The ends were cut back, 1 base at V and 3 bases at J, with 13 bases in the middle. Germline V gene data show CDR1 as SGHNT and CDR2 as YYREEE (reference sequence). CDR3 sequence (DNA): TGTGCCAGCAGCTTGTATCCCCCAGATTACTATGGCTACACCTTC. Protein product: CASSLYPPDYYGYTF.

The rearrangement links TRBV7-9 to TRBJ1-1, with 9 bases that match TRBD1. From germline, CDR1 is SEHNR and CDR2 FQNEAQ (reference sequence). There are 16 residues in the CDR3. Germline trimming cut 5 bases from V and 1 base from J; bases unmatched to any gene: 8. The CDR3 sequence: CASSQDRGNGNTEAFF. The DNA of the CDR3 is TGTGCCAGCAGCCAGGACAGGGGAAACGGGAACACTGAAGCTTTCTTT.

The CDR3 loop is CATSRGTGVTEAFF. The CDR3 nucleotides read TGTGCCACCAGCAGAGGGACAGGGGTCACTGAAGCTTTCTTT. J is TRBJ1-1 and V is TRBV15, with 9 bases aligning to TRBD1. V lost 1 base and J lost 4; bases outside the gene matches: 1. The CDR3 totals 14 residues. Germline CDR1 is LNHNV and CDR2 is YYDKDF (reference sequence). The full variable domain, rest sourced from reference TRBV15 and TRBJ1-1, is DAMVIQNPRYQVTQFGKPVTLSCSQTLNHNVMYWYQQKSSQAPKLLFHYYDKDFNNEADTPDNFQSRRPNTSFCFLDIRSPGLGDTAMYLCATSRGTGVTEAFFGQGTRLTVV.